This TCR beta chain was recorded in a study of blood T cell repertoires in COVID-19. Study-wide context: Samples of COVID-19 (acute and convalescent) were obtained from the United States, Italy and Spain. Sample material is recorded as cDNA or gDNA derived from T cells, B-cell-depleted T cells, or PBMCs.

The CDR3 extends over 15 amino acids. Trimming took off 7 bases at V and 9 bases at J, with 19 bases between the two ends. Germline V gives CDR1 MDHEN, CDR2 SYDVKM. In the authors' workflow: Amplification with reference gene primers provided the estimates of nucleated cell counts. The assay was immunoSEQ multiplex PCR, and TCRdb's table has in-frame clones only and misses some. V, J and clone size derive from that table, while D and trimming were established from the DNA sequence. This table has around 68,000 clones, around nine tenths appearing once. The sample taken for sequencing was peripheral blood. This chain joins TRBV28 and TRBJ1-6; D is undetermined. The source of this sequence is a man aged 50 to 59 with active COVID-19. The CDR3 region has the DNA TGTGCCAGCAAAAACGCGGCGGGGAATGGTTCACCCCTCCACTTT. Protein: CASKNAAGNGSPLHF.